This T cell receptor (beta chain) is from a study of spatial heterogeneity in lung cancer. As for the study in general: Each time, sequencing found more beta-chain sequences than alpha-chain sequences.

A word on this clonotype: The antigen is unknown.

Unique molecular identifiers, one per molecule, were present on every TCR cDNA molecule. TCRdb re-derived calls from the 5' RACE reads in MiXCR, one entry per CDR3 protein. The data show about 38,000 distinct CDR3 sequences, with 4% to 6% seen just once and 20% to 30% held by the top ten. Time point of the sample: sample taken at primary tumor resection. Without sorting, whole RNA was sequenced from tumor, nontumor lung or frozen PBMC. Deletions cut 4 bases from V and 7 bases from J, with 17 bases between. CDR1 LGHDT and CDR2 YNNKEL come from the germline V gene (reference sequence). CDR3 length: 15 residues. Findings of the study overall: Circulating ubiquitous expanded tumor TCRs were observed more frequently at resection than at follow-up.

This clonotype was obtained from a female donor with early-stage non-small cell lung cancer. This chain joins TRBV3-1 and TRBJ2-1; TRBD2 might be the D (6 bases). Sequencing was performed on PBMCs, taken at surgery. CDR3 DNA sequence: TGTGCCAGCAGCCCGTGGGGCAGGGAGGCAAATGAGCAGTTCTTC. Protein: CASSPWGREANEQFF.